This T cell receptor beta chain is drawn from a study of T cell repertoires in cytomegalovirus infection. Study summary: Carrying CMV and the relevant HLA type showed in public TCR beta signatures.

With respect to this clonotype: Its specificity is unknown.

MiXCR, applied by TCRdb to the reads, yields one record per CDR3 protein. The repertoire holds fewer than 350,000 distinct CDR3 sequences, with roughly a sixth as singletons. Per germline, CDR1 LGHNA and CDR2 YSLEER. V was trimmed by 2 bases and J by 11 bases, leaving 15 bases between them. The CDR3 contains 13 residues. Study results and limitations: People with CMV and the relevant HLA were identified by cumulative public TCR beta family frequency. HLA-C-restricted CMV-specific TCR beta clonotypes were dominant in the ex vivo response.

This rearrangement joins TRBV4-3 to TRBJ1-1, with D maybe TRBD1 (5 bases). The receptor was derived from a human donor in good health (CMV status not recorded). Some clones in this sample may be carry-over from other donors' samples. The specimen sequenced was PBMCs. The CDR3 spells CASSQQGSSGAFF. The CDR3 region has the DNA TGCGCCAGCAGCCAACAGGGATCCTCTGGGGCTTTCTTT.